A single sample gave rise to the 5 T cell receptor beta chains below, sequenced in a study of blood T cell repertoires in COVID-19. Libraries were prepared by immunoSEQ multiplex PCR; TCRdb keeps only in-frame clonotypes and omits some of them. The profile shows 150,000 to 200,000 clones, 82% of them singletons. Sequences were obtained from PBMCs or T cells enriched from blood (not recorded which). The receptors were gathered from a middle-aged man who had recovered from COVID-19.

The chain combines TRBV11-1 with TRBJ2-5, with a tentative D call TRBD1 (6 bases). V gave up 0 bases and J gave up 1 base, with 12 bases separating them. The CDR3 loop spans 16 amino acids. Germline-derived CDR1 and CDR2 are SGHAT and FQDESV (reference sequence). In nucleotides, the CDR3 is TGTGCCAGCAGCTTAGCATTTGGGGGCCTCCAAGAGACCCAGTACTTC. It codes for CASSLAFGGLQETQYF.

This rearrangement joins TRBV30 to TRBJ1-3; D uncertain. Deletions cut 2 bases from V and 3 bases from J, with 2 bases between. This CDR3 contains 11 residues. Germline V gene lookup returns CDR1 GTSNPN and CDR2 SVGIG (reference sequence). The CDR3 reads CAWSYGNTIYF. CDR3 nucleotides: TGTGCCTGGAGTTATGGAAACACCATATATTTT. The variable domain in full, with the rest retrieved from reference TRBV30 and TRBJ1-3, is SQTIHQWPATLVQPVGSPLSLECTVEGTSNPNLYWYRQAAGRGLQLLFYSVGIGQISSEVPQNLSASRPQDRQFILSSKKLLLSDSGFYLCAWSYGNTIYFGEGSWLTVV.

This clone was observed a single time. V and J are TRBV7-6 and TRBJ1-6, with 8 bases that match TRBD1. Germline CDR1 is SGHVS and CDR2 is FNYEAQ. Trimming cost V 1 base and J 10 bases; bases outside gene matches: 15. The CDR3 spans 18 residues. This chain's CDR3 is CASSLEAGSGTGGSPLHF. CDR3 in DNA: TGTGCCAGCAGCTTAGAAGCTGGGTCGGGGACAGGCGGCTCACCCCTCCACTTT. The full variable domain, with the rest looked up from reference TRBV7-6 and TRBJ1-6, is GAGVSQSPRYKVTKRGQDVALRCDPISGHVSLYWYRQALGQGPEFLTYFNYEAQQDKSGLPNDRFSAERPEGSISTLTIQRTEQRDSAMYRCASSLEAGSGTGGSPLHFGNGTRLTVT.

V is TRBV24-1 and J is TRBJ2-2; TRBD2 matches at 10 bases. This CDR3 has 18 residues. The V segment lost 1 base and the J segment 6 bases; nucleotides outside the gene matches: 10. Germline V gives CDR1 KGHDR, CDR2 SFDVKD. This chain's CDR3 is CATSDLSGRAEGAGELFF. DNA for the CDR3: TGTGCCACCAGTGATTTAAGCGGGAGGGCCGAGGGGGCCGGGGAGCTGTTTTTT.

The rearrangement joins TRBV6-5 to TRBJ2-3; the D gene is possibly TRBD1 (6 bases). The germline V gene encodes CDR1 MNHEY and CDR2 SVGAGI. This CDR3 has 14 residues. Trimming took 7 bases from V and 1 from J, leaving 12 bases between them. The CDR3, as DNA: TGTGCCAGCATGGGGGCCGAGGGCACAGATACGCAGTATTTT. This translates into CASMGAEGTDTQYF.